This T cell receptor beta chain was documented in a study of blood T cells in healthy people across ages. Overall study findings and caveats: Per-million-T-cell TCR beta diversity fell roughly linearly with age. The long-lived group displayed more naive CD4+ cells, plus higher diversity, than the aged donors did.

The table lists this clonotype with many counts. The antigen remains undetermined. The CDR3 totals 15 residues. Germline V gives CDR1 DFQATT, CDR2 SNEGSKA (reference sequence). The V end was cut by 3 bases, the J end by 2 bases, with 15 bases between. Sample-barcoded 5' priming and a J-beta primer mix drove a second PCR of 7 to 11 cycles. TCRdb reanalysed the 5' RACE reads using MiXCR and keeps one entry per CDR3 protein. Of around 1,000,000 distinct CDR3 sequences in the sample, approximately 38% are singletons; the top ten hold around 13%. Sequenced: blood. The origin of this receptor is a young man in good health. V gene TRBV20-1 combines with J gene TRBJ2-3, with D unresolved. The CDR3 region is CSASRVTPSTDTQYF. CDR3 sequence (DNA): TGCAGTGCTAGTCGTGTGACGCCTTCCACAGATACGCAGTATTTT.